This TCR beta chain was sequenced during a study of blood T cell repertoires in COVID-19. Clones were sequenced by immunoSEQ multiplex PCR, and TCRdb holds only the in-frame ones, with some missing. The table has 200,000 to 300,000 clones, around 87% seen once. V was cut by 3 bases and J by 3 bases, with 10 bases left in between. Germline loops: CDR1 MDHEN, CDR2 SYDVKM. This CDR3 spans 14 amino acids. The sequencing sample was made of peripheral blood. The source of this sequence is a woman aged 55 to 70 with COVID-19, enrolled during active disease. The gene calls are TRBV28 and TRBJ2-3; D perhaps matches TRBD1 (6 bases). The CDR3 loop is CASSFYRVTDTQYF. CDR3 coding DNA: TGTGCCAGCAGTTTTTACAGGGTAACAGATACGCAGTATTTT.